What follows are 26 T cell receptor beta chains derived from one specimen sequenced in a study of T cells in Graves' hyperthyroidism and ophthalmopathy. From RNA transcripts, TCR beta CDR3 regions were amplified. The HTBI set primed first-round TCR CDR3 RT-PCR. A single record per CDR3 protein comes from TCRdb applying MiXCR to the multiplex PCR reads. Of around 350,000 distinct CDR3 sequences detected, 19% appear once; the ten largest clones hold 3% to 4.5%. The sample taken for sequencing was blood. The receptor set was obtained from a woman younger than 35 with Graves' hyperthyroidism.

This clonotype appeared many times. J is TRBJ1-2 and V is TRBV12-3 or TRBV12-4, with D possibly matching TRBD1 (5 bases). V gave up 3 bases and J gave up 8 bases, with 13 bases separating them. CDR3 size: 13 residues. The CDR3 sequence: CASSFGDLGGYTF. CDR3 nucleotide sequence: TGTGCCAGCAGTTTCGGGGACCTAGGAGGCTACACCTTC.

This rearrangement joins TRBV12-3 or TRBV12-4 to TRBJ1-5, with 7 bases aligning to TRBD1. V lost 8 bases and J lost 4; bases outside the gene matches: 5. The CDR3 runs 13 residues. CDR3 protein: CASGATGNQPQHF. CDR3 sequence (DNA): TGTGCCAGCGGGGCGACAGGGAATCAGCCCCAGCATTTT.

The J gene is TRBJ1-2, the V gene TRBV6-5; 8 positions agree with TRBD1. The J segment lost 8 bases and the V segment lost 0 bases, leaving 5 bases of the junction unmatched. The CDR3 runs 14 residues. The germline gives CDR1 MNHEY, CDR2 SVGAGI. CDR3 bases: TGTGCCAGCAGTTACTCAGGGGACAGGCACGGCTACACCTTC. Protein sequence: CASSYSGDRHGYTF.

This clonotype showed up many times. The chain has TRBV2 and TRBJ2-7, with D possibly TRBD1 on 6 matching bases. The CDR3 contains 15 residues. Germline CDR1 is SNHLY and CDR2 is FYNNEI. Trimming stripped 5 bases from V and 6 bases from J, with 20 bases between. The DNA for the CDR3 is TGTGCCAGCAGTACCCCGGGACACGGTTGGGGCGAGCAGTACTTC. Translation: CASSTPGHGWGEQYF.

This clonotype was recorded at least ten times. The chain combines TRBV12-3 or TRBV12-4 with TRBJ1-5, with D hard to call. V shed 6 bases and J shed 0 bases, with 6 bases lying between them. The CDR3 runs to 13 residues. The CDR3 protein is CASSSYSNQPQHF. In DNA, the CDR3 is TGTGCCAGCAGCTCTTATAGCAATCAGCCCCAGCATTTT.

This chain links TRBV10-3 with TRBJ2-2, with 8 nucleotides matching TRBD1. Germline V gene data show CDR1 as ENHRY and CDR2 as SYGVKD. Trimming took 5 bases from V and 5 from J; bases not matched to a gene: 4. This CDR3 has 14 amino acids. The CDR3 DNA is TGTGCCATCAGTAAGGACAGGGCAACCGGGGAGCTGTTTTTT. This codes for CAISKDRATGELFF.

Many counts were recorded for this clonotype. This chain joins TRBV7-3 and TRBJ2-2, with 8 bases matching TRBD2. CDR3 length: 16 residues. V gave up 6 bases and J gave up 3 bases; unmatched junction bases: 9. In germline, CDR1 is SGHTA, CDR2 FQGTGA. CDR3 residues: CASSRFAGGYTGELFF. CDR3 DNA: TGTGCCAGCAGTCGTTTCGCGGGGGGCTACACCGGGGAGCTGTTTTTT.

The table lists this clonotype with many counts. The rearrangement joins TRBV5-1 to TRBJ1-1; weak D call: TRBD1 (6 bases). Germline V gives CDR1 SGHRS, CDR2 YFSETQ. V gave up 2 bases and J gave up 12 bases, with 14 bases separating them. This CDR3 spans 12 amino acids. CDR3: CASSFPGEEPFF. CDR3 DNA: TGCGCCAGCAGCTTTCCAGGGGAAGAACCTTTCTTT.

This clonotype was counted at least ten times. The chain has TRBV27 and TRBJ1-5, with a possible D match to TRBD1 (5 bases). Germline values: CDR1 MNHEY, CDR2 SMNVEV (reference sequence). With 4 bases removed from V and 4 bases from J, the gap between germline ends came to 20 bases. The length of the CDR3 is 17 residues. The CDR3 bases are TGTGCCAGCAGTTCCCCTTCGGCAGGGCGGTTGAATCAGCCCCAGCATTTT. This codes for CASSSPSAGRLNQPQHF.

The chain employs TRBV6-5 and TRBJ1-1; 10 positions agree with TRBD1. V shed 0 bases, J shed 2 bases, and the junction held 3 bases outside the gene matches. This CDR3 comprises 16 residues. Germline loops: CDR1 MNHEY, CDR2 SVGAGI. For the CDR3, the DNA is TGTGCCAGCAGTTACTCTCGGACAGGGGGAAACACTGAAGCTTTCTTT. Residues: CASSYSRTGGNTEAFF.

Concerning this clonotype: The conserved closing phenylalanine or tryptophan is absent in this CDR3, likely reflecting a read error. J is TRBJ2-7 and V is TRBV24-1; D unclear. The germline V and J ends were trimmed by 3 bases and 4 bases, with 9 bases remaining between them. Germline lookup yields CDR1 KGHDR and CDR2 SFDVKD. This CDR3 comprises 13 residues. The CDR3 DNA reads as TGTGCCACCAGTGATGACCTCGGGTACGAGCAGTACTAC. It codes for CATSDDLGYEQYY.

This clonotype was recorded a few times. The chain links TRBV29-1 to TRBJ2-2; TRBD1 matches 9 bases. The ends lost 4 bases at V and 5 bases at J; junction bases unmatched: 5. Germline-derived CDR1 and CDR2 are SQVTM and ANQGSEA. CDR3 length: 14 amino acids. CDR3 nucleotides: TGCAGCGTTGCCGACAGGGGGTGGACCGGGGAGCTGTTTTTT. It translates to CSVADRGWTGELFF.

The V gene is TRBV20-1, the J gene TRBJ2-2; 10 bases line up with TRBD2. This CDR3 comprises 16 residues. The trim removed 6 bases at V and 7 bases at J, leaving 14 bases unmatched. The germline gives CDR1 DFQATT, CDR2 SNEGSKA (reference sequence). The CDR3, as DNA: TGCAGTGCCATGGGGACTAGCGACCTTTGGAGCGGGGAGCTGTTTTTT. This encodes CSAMGTSDLWSGELFF.

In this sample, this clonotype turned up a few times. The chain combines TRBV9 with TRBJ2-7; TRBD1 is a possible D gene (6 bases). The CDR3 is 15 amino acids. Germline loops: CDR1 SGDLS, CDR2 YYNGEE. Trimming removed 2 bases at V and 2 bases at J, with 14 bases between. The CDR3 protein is CASSVSTGPPYEQYF. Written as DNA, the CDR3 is TGTGCCAGCAGCGTCTCGACAGGCCCTCCCTACGAGCAGTACTTC.

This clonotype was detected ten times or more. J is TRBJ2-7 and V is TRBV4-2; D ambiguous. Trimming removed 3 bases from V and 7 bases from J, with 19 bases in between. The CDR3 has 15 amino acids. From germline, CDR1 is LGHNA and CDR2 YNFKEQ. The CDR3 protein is CASSQPSWDGREQYF. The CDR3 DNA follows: TGTGCCAGCAGCCAGCCTTCTTGGGATGGAAGAGAGCAGTACTTC.

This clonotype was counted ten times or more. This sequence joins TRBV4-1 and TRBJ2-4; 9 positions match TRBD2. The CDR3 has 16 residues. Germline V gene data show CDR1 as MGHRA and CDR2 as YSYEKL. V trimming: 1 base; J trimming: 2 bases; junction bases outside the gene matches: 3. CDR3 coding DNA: TGCGCCAGCAGCCAAGCAAGCGGGGGGCCCAAAAACATTCAGTACTTC. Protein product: CASSQASGGPKNIQYF.

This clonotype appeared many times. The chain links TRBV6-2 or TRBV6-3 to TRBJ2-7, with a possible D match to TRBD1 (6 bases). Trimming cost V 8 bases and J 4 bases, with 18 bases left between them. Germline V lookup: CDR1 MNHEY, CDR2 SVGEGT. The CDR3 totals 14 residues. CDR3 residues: CASGLPGHNYEQYF. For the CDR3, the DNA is TGTGCCAGCGGCCTACCGGGACACAATTACGAGCAGTACTTC.

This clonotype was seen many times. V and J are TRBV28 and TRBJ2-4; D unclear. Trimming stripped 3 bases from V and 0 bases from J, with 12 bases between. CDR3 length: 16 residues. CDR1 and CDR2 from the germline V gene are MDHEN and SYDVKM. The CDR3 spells CASSFPLGIAKNIQYF. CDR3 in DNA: TGTGCCAGCAGTTTCCCTTTAGGAATAGCCAAAAACATTCAGTACTTC.

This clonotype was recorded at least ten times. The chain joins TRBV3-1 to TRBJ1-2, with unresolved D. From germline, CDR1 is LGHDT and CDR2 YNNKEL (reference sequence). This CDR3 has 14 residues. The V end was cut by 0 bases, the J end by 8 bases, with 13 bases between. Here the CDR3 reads CASSQDVAQRGYTF. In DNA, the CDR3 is TGTGCCAGCAGCCAAGATGTGGCTCAGCGAGGCTACACCTTC.

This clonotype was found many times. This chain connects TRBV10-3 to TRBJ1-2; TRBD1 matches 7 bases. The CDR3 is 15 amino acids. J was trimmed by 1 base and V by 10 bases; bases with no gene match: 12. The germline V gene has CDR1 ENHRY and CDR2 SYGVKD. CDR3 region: CATTPPGQHNYGYTF. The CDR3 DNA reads TGTGCCACCACCCCTCCGGGACAGCATAACTATGGCTACACCTTC.

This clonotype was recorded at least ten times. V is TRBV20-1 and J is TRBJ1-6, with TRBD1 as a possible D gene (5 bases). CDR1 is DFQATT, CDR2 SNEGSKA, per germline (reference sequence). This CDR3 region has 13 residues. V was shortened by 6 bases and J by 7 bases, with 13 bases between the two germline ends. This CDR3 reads CSAERGRNSPLHF. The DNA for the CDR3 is TGCAGTGCCGAGCGGGGCCGAAATTCACCCCTCCACTTT.

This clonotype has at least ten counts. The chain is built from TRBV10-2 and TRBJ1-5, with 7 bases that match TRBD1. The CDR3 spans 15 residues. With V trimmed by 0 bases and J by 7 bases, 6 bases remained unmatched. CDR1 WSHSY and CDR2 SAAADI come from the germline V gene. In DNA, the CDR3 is TGCGCCAGCAGTGAGTCGAGAGGGGGCGGGCAGCCCCAGCATTTT. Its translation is CASSESRGGGQPQHF.

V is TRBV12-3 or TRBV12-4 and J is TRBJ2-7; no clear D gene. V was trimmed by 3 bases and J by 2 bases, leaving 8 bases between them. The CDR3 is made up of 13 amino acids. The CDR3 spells CASSFGPAYEQYF. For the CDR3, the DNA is TGTGCCAGCAGTTTCGGGCCAGCCTACGAGCAGTACTTC.

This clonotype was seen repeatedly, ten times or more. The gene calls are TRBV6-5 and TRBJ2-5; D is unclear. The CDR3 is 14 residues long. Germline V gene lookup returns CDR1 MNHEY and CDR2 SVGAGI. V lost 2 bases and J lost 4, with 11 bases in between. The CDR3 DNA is TGTGCCAGCAGTTACACCCCGGGCGTAGAGACCCAGTACTTC. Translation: CASSYTPGVETQYF.

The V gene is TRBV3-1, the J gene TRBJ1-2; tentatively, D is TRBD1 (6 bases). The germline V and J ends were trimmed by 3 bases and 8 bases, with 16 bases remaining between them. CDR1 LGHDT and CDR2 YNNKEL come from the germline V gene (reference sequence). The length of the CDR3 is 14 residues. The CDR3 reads CASSQVTGMQGYTF. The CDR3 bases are TGTGCCAGCAGCCAGGTAACAGGGATGCAAGGCTACACCTTC.

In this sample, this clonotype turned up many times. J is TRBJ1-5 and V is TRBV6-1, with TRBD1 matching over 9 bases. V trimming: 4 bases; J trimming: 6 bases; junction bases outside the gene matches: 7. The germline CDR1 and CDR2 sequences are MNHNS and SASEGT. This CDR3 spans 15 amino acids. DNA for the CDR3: TGTGCCAGCAGTGCCGGGACAGGGTCTGCTCAGCCCCAGCATTTT. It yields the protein CASSAGTGSAQPQHF.